This T cell receptor beta chain was sequenced in a study of shared clonotypes between healthy human individuals. Profiled with immunoSEQ multiplex PCR; TCRdb holds only in-frame clones, not every one. The top ten hold 0.4% to 0.55% of the sample, which has approximately 1.4 million clones, 95% to 99% seen once. The CDR3 is made up of 13 amino acids. Germline CDR1 and CDR2: MRHNA and SNTAGT. Trimming left V 9 bases short and J 4 bases short, with 16 bases between. This TCR was recovered from a man aged 25-40 years in good health. This chain links TRBV6-4 with TRBJ2-7, with D maybe TRBD1 (6 bases). The specimen was naive CD4+ T cells sorted from blood. Subset here: CD45RA+ positively selected. CDR3 sequence: CARTGCTSYEQYF. DNA of the CDR3: TGTGCCAGGACAGGCTGCACATCTTACGAGCAGTACTTC.